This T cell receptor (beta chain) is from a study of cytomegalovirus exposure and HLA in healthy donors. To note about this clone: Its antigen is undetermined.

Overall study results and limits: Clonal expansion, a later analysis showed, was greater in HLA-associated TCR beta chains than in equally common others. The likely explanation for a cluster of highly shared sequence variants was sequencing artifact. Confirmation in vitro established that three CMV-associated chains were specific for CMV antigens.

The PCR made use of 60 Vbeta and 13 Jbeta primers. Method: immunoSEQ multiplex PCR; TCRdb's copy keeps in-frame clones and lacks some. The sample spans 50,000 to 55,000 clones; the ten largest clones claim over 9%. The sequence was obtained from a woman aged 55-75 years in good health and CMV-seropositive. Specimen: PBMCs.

The CDR3, as DNA: TGTGCCAGCAGCGCAGCCGGGACAGGGCTATACGAGCAGTACTTC. Translated, it gives CASSAAGTGLYEQYF. This chain joins TRBV7-9 and TRBJ2-7, with 9 bases that match TRBD1. With V trimmed by 5 bases and J by 4 bases, 9 bases remained unmatched. Germline assignment: CDR1 SEHNR and CDR2 FQNEAQ (reference sequence). The CDR3 runs 15 residues. Supplemented by reference TRBV7-9 and TRBJ2-7, the full variable domain reads DTGVSQNPRHKITKRGQNVTFRCDPISEHNRLYWYRQTLGQGPEFLTYFQNEAQLEKSRLLSDRFSAERPKGSFSTLEIQRTEQGDSAMYLCASSAAGTGLYEQYFGPGTRLTVT.